Listed here are 12 T cell receptor beta chains from one sample, sequenced in a study of T cells in Graves' hyperthyroidism and ophthalmopathy. Amplified TCR beta CDR3 regions derived from RNA transcripts. First-round RT-PCR targeting the TCR CDR3 was performed with the HTBI primer set. Each CDR3 protein is one row after TCRdb ran MiXCR on the multiplex PCR reads. In the table there are fewer than 300,000 distinct CDR3 sequences, under 30% of which are singletons. The sequencing input was blood. These receptors came from a middle-aged man with Graves' hyperthyroidism that later progressed to Graves' ophthalmopathy.

The chain employs TRBV11-2 and TRBJ2-5; no firm D call. Trimming pared 2 bases from V and 1 base from J, leaving 11 bases between. CDR3 length: 15 amino acids. CDR1 and CDR2 from the germline V gene are SGHAT and FQNNGV. The CDR3, as DNA: TGTGCCAGCAGCTTAAGATCGGCAGCCCAAGAGACCCAGTACTTC. This codes for CASSLRSAAQETQYF.

This clonotype appeared many times. J is TRBJ1-1 and V is TRBV12-5, with 8 positions matching TRBD1. The CDR3 is 13 residues long. Germline values: CDR1 LGHNT, CDR2 FRNRAP. Germline trimming cut 0 bases from V and 9 bases from J; bases unmatched to any gene: 3. The CDR3 sequence is CASGLVSGGQAFF. DNA of the CDR3: TGTGCTAGTGGTTTGGTCTCAGGGGGCCAAGCTTTCTTT.

This chain joins TRBV12-3 or TRBV12-4 and TRBJ1-1; no reliable D call. This CDR3 spans 15 amino acids. The germline V and J ends were trimmed by 1 base and 0 bases, with 9 bases remaining between them. This CDR3 reads CASSLGVAMNTEAFF. The CDR3 nucleotides read TGTGCCAGCAGTTTAGGGGTAGCTATGAACACTGAAGCTTTCTTT.

There are a few counts of this clonotype. V usage is TRBV20-1 and J usage is TRBJ2-2; 12 bases agree with TRBD2. Germline V gene data show CDR1 as DFQATT and CDR2 as SNEGSKA (reference sequence). V trimming: 5 bases; J trimming: 6 bases; junction bases outside the gene matches: 7. The CDR3 loop spans 15 amino acids. CDR3 in amino acids: CSAPRLAGDPGELFF. CDR3 DNA: TGCAGTGCTCCACGACTAGCGGGAGATCCCGGGGAGCTGTTTTTT.

This clonotype was seen many times. This sequence joins TRBV14 and TRBJ2-7; 11 bases agree with TRBD1. This CDR3 has 15 residues. CDR1 and CDR2 (germline): SGHDN, FVKESK. The V gene end was trimmed by 4 bases and the J gene end by 5 bases; junction bases not matched to a gene: 7. CDR3 loop: CASSRLRDRGNEQYF. The CDR3 DNA reads as TGTGCCAGCAGCCGCCTCCGGGACAGGGGGAACGAGCAGTACTTC.

This clonotype occurred many times. This chain links TRBV6-1 with TRBJ2-2; TRBD2 might be the D (5 bases). The CDR3 runs to 13 residues. Deletions cut 11 bases from V and 4 bases from J, with 14 bases between. Germline lookup yields CDR1 MNHNS and CDR2 SASEGT. CDR3 sequence (DNA): TGTGCCGGAAGAGGGAGACTCACCGGGGAGCTGTTTTTT. It yields the protein CAGRGRLTGELFF.

The chain carries TRBV20-1 and TRBJ2-7, with D unclear. Germline loops: CDR1 DFQATT, CDR2 SNEGSKA (reference sequence). V was shortened by 2 bases and J by 0 bases, with 8 bases between the two germline ends. The CDR3 is made up of 13 amino acids. The CDR3 DNA follows: TGCAGTGCTAGATGGAAAAACTCCTACGAGCAGTACTTC. Translated, it gives CSARWKNSYEQYF.

This clonotype came up many times. The chain joins TRBV6-5 to TRBJ1-5; D might be TRBD1 (5 bases). Looked up from germline, CDR1 is MNHEY and CDR2 is SVGAGI. The CDR3 is made up of 16 amino acids. Trimming shortened V by 5 bases and J by 1 base, and 15 bases separated the two germline ends. For the CDR3, the DNA is TGTGCCAGCAGTCGTACCTTCGACAGAAGCAATCAGCCCCAGCATTTT. This encodes CASSRTFDRSNQPQHF.

This clonotype was recorded at least ten times. This CDR3 reads CASSRATVNTEAFF. CDR3 sequence (DNA): TGTGCCAGCAGCCGGGCGACAGTTAACACTGAAGCTTTCTTT. This chain links TRBV3-1 with TRBJ1-1; tentatively, D is TRBD1 (5 bases). Germline V CDR1 and CDR2: LGHDT, YNNKEL (reference sequence). V was pared by 4 bases and J by 2 bases, with 11 bases between. This CDR3 spans 14 amino acids.

In its sample, this clonotype was seen many times. This chain joins TRBV6-1 and TRBJ1-1; 7 positions match TRBD1. Germline CDR1 and CDR2: MNHNS and SASEGT. The CDR3 is 15 residues long. The V and J ends lost 6 bases and 1 base, in that order; junction bases with no gene match: 8. CDR3 sequence (DNA): TGTGCCAGCAGCCCAACGGGACAGCGGAACACTGAAGCTTTCTTT. It specifies CASSPTGQRNTEAFF.

There are many counts of this clonotype. This sequence joins TRBV6-1 and TRBJ2-2; D is unresolved. Trimming stripped 2 bases from V and 1 base from J, with 11 bases between. Germline CDR1 reads MNHNS; CDR2 reads SASEGT. The CDR3 is 16 amino acids. Here the CDR3 reads CASSEFVELNTGELFF. Written as DNA, the CDR3 is TGTGCCAGCAGTGAATTTGTAGAACTGAACACCGGGGAGCTGTTTTTT.

This clonotype was recorded many times. The chain couples TRBV7-3 to TRBJ2-5, with D possibly TRBD1 on 5 matching bases. Trimming stripped 2 bases from V and 5 bases from J, with 12 bases between. This CDR3 region has 14 residues. Germline values: CDR1 SGHTA, CDR2 FQGTGA. The CDR3 region has the DNA TGTGCCAGCAGCTTAGAGCAGGGTTTGGAGACCCAGTACTTC. It encodes CASSLEQGLETQYF. Combining the CDR3 with reference TRBV7-3 and TRBJ2-5 gives the whole variable domain GAGVSQTPSNKVTEKGKYVELRCDPISGHTALYWYRQSLGQGPEFLIYFQGTGAADDSGLPNDRFFAVRPEGSVSTLKIQRTERGDSAVYLCASSLEQGLETQYFGPGTRLLVL.